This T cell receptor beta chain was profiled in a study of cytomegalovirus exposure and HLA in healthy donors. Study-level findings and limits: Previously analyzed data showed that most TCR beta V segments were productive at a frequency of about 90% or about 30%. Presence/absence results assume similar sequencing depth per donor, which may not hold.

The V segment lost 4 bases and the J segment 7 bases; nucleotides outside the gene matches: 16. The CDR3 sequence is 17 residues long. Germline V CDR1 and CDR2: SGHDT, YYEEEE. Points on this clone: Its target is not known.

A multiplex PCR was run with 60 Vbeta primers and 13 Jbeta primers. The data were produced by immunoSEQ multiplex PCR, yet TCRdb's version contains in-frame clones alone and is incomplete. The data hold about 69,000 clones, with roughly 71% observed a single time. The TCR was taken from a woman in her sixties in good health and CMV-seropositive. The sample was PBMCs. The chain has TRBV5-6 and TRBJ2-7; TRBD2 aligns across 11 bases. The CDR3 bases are TGTGCCAGCAGCCCGACCGGGGCTAGCGGGGGGTCTTGGGAGCAGTACTTC. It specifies CASSPTGASGGSWEQYF.